The rows below give T cell receptor beta chains drawn from one sample of a study of Graves' ophthalmopathy and Graves' hyperthyroidism. TCRdb passed the multiplex PCR reads through MiXCR, listing each CDR3 protein once. This sample yields a few hundred thousand distinct CDR3 sequences, of which 15% are seen a single time; approximately 7% belongs to the top ten. The sequenced material came from peripheral blood. The receptor set was obtained from a woman aged 18 to 35 with stable Graves' hyperthyroidism. Each CDR3 is given with its conserved first and last residue. The order of the fields is CDR3 DNA, CDR3 protein, V gene, D gene, clone size, J gene, CDR3 length. A D gene is named only where the DNA matches it firmly. Rows may omit the clone size; those that give it use once, few, many or a size class.

TGCGCCAGCAGCAAGGACAGGAGCTCCTACGAGCAGTACTTC,CASSKDRSSYEQYF,TRBV5-1,TRBD1,.,TRBJ2-7,14
TGTGCCAGCAGCCACAAACCCCCTCGGGATTTGCGTGGCTACACCTTC,CASSHKPPRDLRGYTF,TRBV11-2,.,.,TRBJ1-2,16
TGTGCCAGCAGTTTAGTGGGACGGTTGAACACCGGGGAGCTGTTTTTT,CASSLVGRLNTGELFF,TRBV12-3/TRBV12-4,.,many,TRBJ2-2,16
TGTGCCAGCAGCTTCACAGGGACGGATGGCTACACCTTC,CASSFTGTDGYTF,TRBV7-3,.,many,TRBJ1-2,13
TGTGCCAGCAGTGGCCCGACAGGGTCGGCTTTCTTT,CASSGPTGSAFF,TRBV25-1,TRBD1,few,TRBJ1-1,12
TGTGCCAGCATCATACCGGGACTGTGGACTGAAGCTTTCTTT,CASIIPGLWTEAFF,TRBV6-1,.,.,TRBJ1-1,14
TGTGCCAGCACTCTTATGCTAGCGGGGGGGCCCGGTGGAGAGACCCAGTACTTC,CASTLMLAGGPGGETQYF,TRBV6-1,TRBD2,many,TRBJ2-5,18
TGTGCCAGCAGCTTATTTGTCCGGGGCCAAGAGACCAAGTACTTC,CASSLFVRGQETKYF,TRBV13,.,few,TRBJ2-5,15
TGCGCCAGCAGCCAAGTTAAGAAGAACTATGGCTACACCTTC,CASSQVKKNYGYTF,TRBV4-1,.,many,TRBJ1-2,14
TGTGCCAGCAGCCAAGATCCGGGTGCCGAGCAGTACTTC,CASSQDPGAEQYF,TRBV4-2,.,.,TRBJ2-7,13
TGTGCCAGTAGGGTGCCGGGACAGGGTGGCTACACCTTC,CASRVPGQGGYTF,TRBV19,TRBD1,many,TRBJ1-2,13
TGTGCCAGCAGTTCCCTTAATTCACCCCTCCACTTT,CASSSLNSPLHF,TRBV12-3/TRBV12-4,.,many,TRBJ1-6,12
TGTGCCAGCAGTTTCGGACAGGGGAATCCCGGAAACACCATATATTTT,CASSFGQGNPGNTIYF,TRBV6-5,TRBD1,many,TRBJ1-3,16
TGTGCCAGCAGTTCCTTCTATCAGGAGACAGATACGCAGTATTTT,CASSSFYQETDTQYF,TRBV27,.,few,TRBJ2-3,15
TGTGCCAGCAAACCCCCCTTGGACATTAGTAGGGCTGAAGCTTTCTTT,CASKPPLDISRAEAFF,TRBV12-3/TRBV12-4,.,many,TRBJ1-1,16
TGTGCCATCCCCCCCTATAATTCACCCCTCCACTTT,CAIPPYNSPLHF,TRBV27,.,many,TRBJ1-6,12
TGTGCCAGCAGCCTCCACAGGGGTCCGGATGGCTACACCTTC,CASSLHRGPDGYTF,TRBV11-1,TRBD1,many,TRBJ1-2,14
TGTGCCAGCAGAGTCGACAGTCTACGCACCGGGGAGCTGTGGTTT,CASRVDSLRTGELWF,TRBV6-1,.,few,TRBJ2-2,15
TGTGCCAGCAGTGAAGCGGCAGGAGGGGTCAAAAACATTCAGTACTTC,CASSEAAGGVKNIQYF,TRBV6-1,.,many,TRBJ2-4,16
TGTGCCAGCAGCCCCGAGACTGGGAGGGGAGAGGGGACTGAAGCTTTCTTT,CASSPETGRGEGTEAFF,TRBV13,.,many,TRBJ1-1,17
TGTGCCAGCAGTGAGTACAGGGGTCGGGAGACCCAGTACTTC,CASSEYRGRETQYF,TRBV6-1,TRBD1,many,TRBJ2-5,14
TGTGCCAGCAGCAAAGAGGGGCCCAGGGCCTACGAGCAGTACTTC,CASSKEGPRAYEQYF,TRBV11-2,.,many,TRBJ2-7,15
TGCGCCAGCAGCTTCCGGGACTCCGGAACGTACGAGCAGTACTTC,CASSFRDSGTYEQYF,TRBV5-1,.,many,TRBJ2-7,15
TGTGCCAGCAGTTTACTGGGACAGGACTATCAGCCCCAGCATTTT,CASSLLGQDYQPQHF,TRBV6-2/TRBV6-3,TRBD1,many,TRBJ1-5,15
TGCGCCAGCAGCCAACCGACAGGGGACTATGGCTACACCTTC,CASSQPTGDYGYTF,TRBV4-1,TRBD1,.,TRBJ1-2,14
TGTGCCAGCAGTTACTTACTCATCCCGGGACAGGGGCGGTATAGCAATCAGCCCCAGCATTTT,CASSYLLIPGQGRYSNQPQHF,TRBV6-7,TRBD1,many,TRBJ1-5,21
TGCAGCGTTGGTATAGGACGGCTCCTCCACTTT,CSVGIGRLLHF,TRBV29-1,.,.,TRBJ1-6,11
TGTGCCAGCAGCTTACAGGGGCAAGTGGAGACCCAGTACTTC,CASSLQGQVETQYF,TRBV11-2,.,once,TRBJ2-5,14
TGCGCCAGCAGCTTGGTTTGGGCCGGGGAGACCCAGTACTTC,CASSLVWAGETQYF,TRBV5-1,.,few,TRBJ2-5,14
TGTGCCAGCAGCCCCACAGCTGACGAGCAGTACTTC,CASSPTADEQYF,TRBV7-2,.,many,TRBJ2-7,12
TGCAGCGTTGAACCCGTCCGTGAGACCCAGTACTTC,CSVEPVRETQYF,TRBV29-1,.,few,TRBJ2-5,12
TGTGCCAGCAGCTACCTGGGTGTGGCGGAGACCCAGTACTTC,CASSYLGVAETQYF,TRBV7-9,.,many,TRBJ2-5,14
TGTGCCAGCAGCCAAAGGCCAGTTAACTATGGCTACACCTTC,CASSQRPVNYGYTF,TRBV4-2,.,many,TRBJ1-2,14
TGTGCCAGCAGTGATACAATAGGGACTTGGGCCTACGAGCAGTACTTC,CASSDTIGTWAYEQYF,TRBV6-1,.,many,TRBJ2-7,16
TGCAGTGCTACCAGGGCGGACAGGACTAACACTGAAGCTTTCTTT,CSATRADRTNTEAFF,TRBV20-1,TRBD1,many,TRBJ1-1,15
TGTGCCAGTACCTATCGGGGGGGCCCAGGCAATCAGCCCCAGCATTTT,CASTYRGGPGNQPQHF,TRBV19,.,few,TRBJ1-5,16
TGCAGCGTTGAGTTGAACTCTGGAAACACCATATATTTT,CSVELNSGNTIYF,TRBV29-1,.,many,TRBJ1-3,13
TGTGCCAGCAGGGCGGACCTTTCGGCTGAAGCTTTCTTT,CASRADLSAEAFF,TRBV11-3,.,many,TRBJ1-1,13
TGCAGTGCTAGAGCCCCCAAGGGGGTCGGGTGGACTGAAGCTTTCTTT,CSARAPKGVGWTEAFF,TRBV20-1,.,.,TRBJ1-1,16
TGTGCCAGCAGTTTCACAGGGGGCACTTTAAGACGAGGTGGGACCGGGGAGCTGTTTTTT,CASSFTGGTLRRGGTGELFF,TRBV7-3,TRBD1,few,TRBJ2-2,20
TGTGCCAGCAACCCCAGGGAGGGTGCCCTACCCGGGGAGCTGTTTTTT,CASNPREGALPGELFF,TRBV11-2,TRBD2,few,TRBJ2-2,16
TGTGCCAGCAGCTCCGGGGCGGGACACAACTACGAGCAGTACTTC,CASSSGAGHNYEQYF,TRBV7-9,.,many,TRBJ2-7,15
TGTGCCAGCAGCTTCGGGCAGAACTCCTACGAGCAGTACTTC,CASSFGQNSYEQYF,TRBV5-4,.,many,TRBJ2-7,14
TGTGCCAGCAGCCGACTGTCGTCGGAATCTCCCTACGAGCAGTACTTC,CASSRLSSESPYEQYF,TRBV11-1,.,many,TRBJ2-7,16
TGTGCCAGCTCATCCGGGACTAGCGGGAGCGAGCAGTACTTC,CASSSGTSGSEQYF,TRBV18,TRBD2,many,TRBJ2-7,14
TGTGCCACCAGTGATCCGATAGCGGGGGGAGGAGAGACCCAGTACTTC,CATSDPIAGGGETQYF,TRBV24-1,TRBD2,many,TRBJ2-5,16
TGTGCCAGCAGTAGGACGGCTGCAGGAAACACCATATATTTT,CASSRTAAGNTIYF,TRBV12-3/TRBV12-4,.,.,TRBJ1-3,14
TGTGCCAGCAGTTACTCCCGGGGACAAGAGACCCAGTACTTC,CASSYSRGQETQYF,TRBV6-5,.,few,TRBJ2-5,14